This T cell receptor beta chain was sequenced in a study of cytomegalovirus exposure and HLA in healthy donors. The PCR ran on 60 Vbeta and 13 Jbeta primers. Profiling relied on immunoSEQ multiplex PCR, and the TCRdb table lists in-frame clones only, not all of them. The table has some 180,000 clones, about four fifths seen once. The sequenced material came from PBMCs. This clonotype was obtained from a man between 40 and 49 years old in good health and CMV-seropositive.

DNA of the CDR3: TGTGCCAGCAGCTTATCGGGGGGCTTCTCCTACGAGCAGTACTTC. It yields the protein CASSLSGGFSYEQYF. The chain carries TRBV7-8 and TRBJ2-7, with D perhaps matching TRBD2 (7 bases). V lost 2 bases and J lost 0, with 11 bases in between. This CDR3 has 15 amino acids. Germline V CDR1 and CDR2: SGHVS, FQNEAQ.